This T cell receptor (beta chain) comes out of a study of blood T cell repertoires in COVID-19. Study in general: From the United States, Italy and Spain came samples of acute and convalescent COVID-19. Sources were T cells, B-cell-depleted T cells, or PBMCs; the material itself was cDNA or gDNA.

In germline, CDR1 is LNHDA, CDR2 SQIVND (reference sequence). V trimming: 4 bases; J trimming: 6 bases; junction bases outside the gene matches: 9. The length of the CDR3 is 16 residues. In the original analysis: Cell counts per sample came from amplifying reference gene primers. Assay: immunoSEQ multiplex PCR; the TCRdb copy retains only in-frame clones and omits some. V, J and clone size reflect that table, while D and trimming were determined from the DNA. The table lists 62,000 or so clones, around 85% of them singletons. The source material was peripheral blood. This receptor was obtained from a woman in her fifties or sixties with acute or convalescent COVID-19. This chain connects TRBV19 to TRBJ1-5; 10 bases fit TRBD1. This chain's CDR3 is CASSKTRDRGTQPQHF. The CDR3 bases are TGTGCCAGTAGTAAAACCCGGGACAGGGGTACTCAGCCCCAGCATTTT.